This record concerns one T cell receptor beta chain sequence. Its antigen is not known. PCR involved 60 Vbeta and 13 Jbeta primers. The data were produced by immunoSEQ multiplex PCR, yet TCRdb's version contains in-frame clones alone and is incomplete. Of 150,000 to 200,000 clones listed, around nine tenths are singletons. These data come from a study of cytomegalovirus exposure and HLA in healthy donors. Unmatched junction bases numbered 9, after V lost 5 bases and J lost 3 bases. This CDR3 has 16 amino acids. CDR1 and CDR2 (germline): LNHDA, SQIVND (reference sequence). General study findings and limits: Information on immune exposure was restricted to one variable (CMV serostatus).

The TCR comes from a woman aged 18-29 years in good health and CMV-seronegative. The chain carries TRBV19 and TRBJ1-2, with TRBD1 matching 10 bases. The specimen sequenced was PBMCs. CDR3 sequence reads: CASSPLGQGDHYGYTF. The CDR3 region has the DNA TGTGCCAGTAGTCCGCTCGGACAGGGGGATCACTATGGCTACACCTTC.